Below are 18 T cell receptor beta chains sequenced from a single sample in a study of T-cell memory formation after mild COVID-19. TCRdb analysed the 5' RACE reads with MiXCR anew, one entry per CDR3 protein. The repertoire holds 190,000 or so distinct CDR3 sequences, roughly 10% seen once, with around 3.3% in the top ten. The sample comprised PBMCs or a T cell subset sorted from them (not recorded which). The receptors derive from a young man who had mild COVID-19 (a few samples of this study predate the infection). Cell type and time point are not known.

The chain joins TRBV5-1 to TRBJ2-1; D is perhaps TRBD2 (6 bases). CDR1 and CDR2 from the germline V gene are SGHRS and YFSETQ. The CDR3 loop spans 17 amino acids. V gave up 2 bases and J gave up 0 bases, with 15 bases separating them. The CDR3: CASSLQPYGSSYNEQFF. As DNA, the CDR3 is TGCGCCAGCAGCTTACAACCATACGGGAGCTCCTACAATGAGCAGTTCTTC.

This clonotype appeared many times. The genes are TRBV5-1 and TRBJ2-1; tentative D call: TRBD1 (6 bases). The germline V gene has CDR1 SGHRS and CDR2 YFSETQ. Trimming removed 4 bases at V and 4 bases at J, with 18 bases between. This CDR3 has 16 amino acids. The CDR3: CASSQDPGHGYNEQFF. CDR3 nucleotide sequence: TGCGCCAGCAGCCAGGATCCGGGACATGGGTACAATGAGCAGTTCTTC. The full variable domain, its missing parts supplied by reference TRBV5-1 and TRBJ2-1, is KAGVTQTPRYLIKTRGQQVTLSCSPISGHRSVSWYQQTPGQGLQFLFEYFSETQRNKGNFPGRFSGRQFSNSRSEMNVSTLELGDSALYLCASSQDPGHGYNEQFFGPGTRLTVL.

This clonotype was picked up many times. V gene TRBV7-2 combines with J gene TRBJ2-3; 11 nucleotides agree with TRBD2. The CDR3 runs 19 residues. Trimming took 5 bases from V and 2 from J; bases not matched to a gene: 15. The germline gives CDR1 SGHTA, CDR2 FQGNSA. CDR3 protein: CASSPGWASGGSFTDTQYF. CDR3 sequence (DNA): TGTGCCAGCAGCCCCGGGTGGGCTAGCGGGGGGTCCTTCACAGATACGCAGTATTTT. Supplemented by reference TRBV7-2 and TRBJ2-3, the full variable domain reads GAGVSQSPSNKVTEKGKDVELRCDPISGHTALYWYRQSLGQGLEFLIYFQGNSAPDKSGLPSDRFSAERTGGSVSTLTIQRTQQEDSAVYLCASSPGWASGGSFTDTQYFGPGTRLTVL.

This clonotype was seen many times. The J gene is TRBJ2-5, the V gene TRBV9, with 8 bases identical to TRBD1. V lost 0 bases and J lost 5; bases outside the gene matches: 9. The CDR3 is 16 amino acids. Germline V gene sequence: CDR1 SGDLS, CDR2 YYNGEE. The CDR3 DNA sequence: TGTGCCAGCAGCGTAGCTTCCCAGGGGGCGGGGGAGACCCAGTACTTC. Amino acids: CASSVASQGAGETQYF.

V usage is TRBV6-5 and J usage is TRBJ2-4, with 12 bases identical to TRBD1. The CDR3 extends over 15 amino acids. V dropped 5 bases and J dropped 8; count of bases not matched to a gene: 7. CDR1 and CDR2 from the germline V gene are MNHEY and SVGAGI. CDR3 protein: CASSKLRDRGHIQYF. Written as DNA, the CDR3 is TGTGCCAGCAGTAAACTCCGGGACAGGGGGCACATTCAGTACTTC.

This chain links TRBV7-2 with TRBJ1-1, with 9 positions matching TRBD1. CDR3 length: 13 amino acids. Germline values: CDR1 SGHTA, CDR2 FQGNSA. After removal of 5 bases from V and 7 bases from J, the junction contained 5 bases not matched to a gene. The CDR3 coding sequence is TGTGCCAGCAGCACTCGGACAGGGGTTGAAGCTTTCTTT. This gives the protein CASSTRTGVEAFF.

This clonotype was picked up a small number of times. The chain couples TRBV3-1 to TRBJ2-1; no clear D gene. The length of the CDR3 is 14 residues. Germline lookup yields CDR1 LGHDT and CDR2 YNNKEL (reference sequence). With 3 bases removed from V and 4 bases from J, the gap between germline ends came to 10 bases. DNA for the CDR3: TGTGCCAGCAGCCAGAGTGACCGGTACAATGAGCAGTTCTTC. This sequence encodes CASSQSDRYNEQFF.

This clonotype has just a few counts. The J gene is TRBJ1-5, the V gene TRBV6-2 or TRBV6-3; D is unclear. Trimming took 0 bases from V and 6 from J, leaving 9 bases between them. Germline-derived CDR1 and CDR2 are MNHEY and SVGEGT. The CDR3 runs 14 residues. DNA for the CDR3: TGTGCCAGCAGTTACTCGAGTACGGGTCAGCCCCAGCATTTT. Protein product: CASSYSSTGQPQHF.

This clonotype has only a few counts. The chain links TRBV7-2 to TRBJ1-2; D uncertain. Germline V CDR1 and CDR2: SGHTA, FQGNSA. V was shortened by 5 bases and J by 4 bases, with 11 bases between the two germline ends. The CDR3 is 13 amino acids. CDR3 nucleotides: TGTGCCAGCAGCCCGGCGGGGAGCTATGGCTACACCTTC. This codes for CASSPAGSYGYTF.

This clonotype appeared many times. The rearrangement joins TRBV4-1 to TRBJ2-2; D is unclear. Trimming shortened V by 6 bases and J by 7 bases, and 12 bases separated the two germline ends. The CDR3 spans 13 residues. In germline, CDR1 is MGHRA, CDR2 YSYEKL. The DNA of the CDR3 is TGCGCCAGCAGACCAGACTCCTACGGGGAGCTGTTTTTT. It translates to CASRPDSYGELFF.

A few counts support this clonotype. This chain links TRBV5-1 with TRBJ2-5; possible D gene TRBD1, 6 bases. V was shortened by 4 bases and J by 3 bases, with 13 bases between the two germline ends. The CDR3 spans 14 residues. Germline-derived CDR1 and CDR2 are SGHRS and YFSETQ. The CDR3 here is CASSLRTAKETQYF. As DNA, the CDR3 is TGCGCCAGCAGCCTTCGGACAGCGAAAGAGACCCAGTACTTC.

A few counts support this clonotype. The chain carries TRBV6-6 and TRBJ2-1; D is unresolved. CDR1 and CDR2 from the germline V gene are MNHNY and SVGAGI (reference sequence). There are 12 residues in the CDR3. The V gene lost 6 bases and the J gene lost 0 bases, with 3 bases spanning the gap. The CDR3 loop is CASRNSYNEQFF. Written as DNA, the CDR3 is TGTGCCAGCAGGAACTCCTACAATGAGCAGTTCTTC.

There are a few counts of this clonotype. The rearrangement joins TRBV30 to TRBJ2-5; the match to TRBD2 covers 9 bases. V gave up 4 bases and J gave up 4 bases; unmatched junction bases: 7. Germline-derived CDR1 and CDR2 are GTSNPN and SVGIG (reference sequence). The CDR3 consists of 14 residues. The CDR3 region is CAWKWRGGTETQYF. Written as DNA, the CDR3 is TGTGCCTGGAAATGGCGGGGGGGCACAGAGACCCAGTACTTC.

The chain is built from TRBV13 and TRBJ2-7; no clear D. Looked up from germline, CDR1 is PRHDT and CDR2 is FYEKMQ (reference sequence). The V and J ends lost 5 bases and 2 bases respectively, with 13 bases between them. There are 14 residues in the CDR3. CDR3 nucleotide sequence: TGTGCCAGCAGCCCAGATAGGGCCCCCTACGAGCAGTACTTC. Translated: CASSPDRAPYEQYF. The full variable domain, completed using reference TRBV13 and TRBJ2-7, is AAGVIQSPRHLIKEKRETATLKCYPIPRHDTVYWYQQGPGQDPQFLISFYEKMQSDKGSIPDRFSAQQFSDYHSELNMSSLELGDSALYFCASSPDRAPYEQYFGPGTRLTVT.

J is TRBJ2-7 and V is TRBV11-2, with 7 positions matching TRBD1. CDR3 size: 16 residues. CDR1 is SGHAT and CDR2 is FQNNGV in the germline V gene. Trimming took 4 bases from V and 2 from J; bases not matched to a gene: 11. CDR3 loop: CASSSGGQGVPYEQYV. The CDR3 nucleotides read TGTGCCAGCAGCTCCGGCGGCCAGGGGGTCCCCTACGAGCAGTACGTC.

The table lists this clonotype with a few counts. The chain uses TRBV4-1 and TRBJ1-1; D remains unclear. CDR3 size: 16 residues. The germline V and J ends were trimmed by 0 bases and 4 bases, with 15 bases remaining between them. From germline, CDR1 is MGHRA and CDR2 YSYEKL. The CDR3 DNA reads as TGCGCCAGCAGCCAAGAGCAGCCCTCTGTGAGCACTGAAGCTTTCTTT. The encoded protein is CASSQEQPSVSTEAFF.

The sample holds many counts of this clonotype. The V call is TRBV19, the J call TRBJ1-2; D gene unclear. The germline CDR1 and CDR2 sequences are LNHDA and SQIVND (reference sequence). This CDR3 has 13 residues. V lost 3 bases to trimming and J lost 8 bases, with 13 bases between them. In nucleotides, the CDR3 is TGTGCCAGTAGTATGGAGGGATTTGACGGCTACACCTTC. Translation: CASSMEGFDGYTF. Complete variable domain (other parts from reference TRBV19 and TRBJ1-2): DGGITQSPKYLFRKEGQNVTLSCEQNLNHDAMYWYRQDPGQGLRLIYYSQIVNDFQKGDIAEGYSVSREKKESFPLTVTSAQKNPTAFYLCASSMEGFDGYTFGSGTRLTVV.

A few counts support this clonotype. This sequence joins TRBV5-1 and TRBJ2-7, with a weak D call TRBD2 (6 bases). With 4 bases removed from V and 3 bases from J, the gap between germline ends came to 20 bases. The germline gives CDR1 SGHRS, CDR2 YFSETQ. The CDR3 contains 16 residues. This CDR3 is CASSPGGTARSYEQYF. CDR3 DNA sequence: TGCGCCAGCAGCCCTGGGGGGACTGCCCGTAGCTACGAGCAGTACTTC.